This is a list of T cell receptor beta chains from one sample in a study of shared clonotypes between healthy human individuals. Some clones are missing from TCRdb's copy, which holds only in-frame ones; the method was immunoSEQ multiplex PCR. The sample yields some 2.1 million clones, about 93% seen once. Sequenced input: naive CD8+ T cells from PBMCs. These receptors all stem from a man in his late teens or twenties in good health. Some clones in this sample may be carry-over from other donors' samples. Both conserved end residues are part of each CDR3. Each record gives: J gene, clone size, D gene, V gene, CDR3 DNA, CDR3 protein. D genes are given only for firm matches. Not every row has a clone size; where given, it reads once, few, many or a size class.

J gene: TRBJ2-5; clone size: -; D gene: TRBD1; V gene: TRBV28; CDR3 DNA: TGTGCCAGCAGTTCCGACAGGGAAATTCTAGAGACCCAGTACTTC; CDR3 protein: CASSSDREILETQYF
J gene: TRBJ2-7; clone size: -; D gene: -; V gene: TRBV4-1; CDR3 DNA: TGCGCCAGCAGCCAAGTCCGACAGAACGGCGAGCAGTACTTC; CDR3 protein: CASSQVRQNGEQYF
J gene: TRBJ2-1; clone size: -; D gene: -; V gene: TRBV28; CDR3 DNA: TGTGCCAGCAGTTTATGGGCGGGCAATGAGCAGTTCTTC; CDR3 protein: CASSLWAGNEQFF
J gene: TRBJ1-2; clone size: -; D gene: TRBD1; V gene: TRBV6-6; CDR3 DNA: TGTGCCAGCAGTTATATTAGTACAGGGGGAGGGTATGGCTACACCTTC; CDR3 protein: CASSYISTGGGYGYTF
J gene: TRBJ2-7; clone size: -; D gene: TRBD2; V gene: TRBV28; CDR3 DNA: TGTGCCAGCAGGTTAGCGGGAGGCTACGAGCAGTACTTC; CDR3 protein: CASRLAGGYEQYF
J gene: TRBJ1-5; clone size: -; D gene: -; V gene: TRBV7-8; CDR3 DNA: TGTGCCAGCAGCCCCCAGACAGGAGGTGGTGGTCAGCCCCAGCATTTT; CDR3 protein: CASSPQTGGGGQPQHF
J gene: TRBJ2-7; clone size: -; D gene: -; V gene: TRBV19; CDR3 DNA: TGTGCCAGTAGTAACAGGGTCTACGAGCAGTACTTC; CDR3 protein: CASSNRVYEQYF
J gene: TRBJ1-1; clone size: few; D gene: -; V gene: TRBV4-1; CDR3 DNA: TGCGCCAGCAGCCAAGATGAGGCCGTGAACACTGAAGCTTTCTTT; CDR3 protein: CASSQDEAVNTEAFF
J gene: TRBJ1-1; clone size: -; D gene: TRBD1; V gene: TRBV9; CDR3 DNA: TGTGCCAGCAGCCCGAGACAGGGAATGGGAACTGAAGCTTTCTTT; CDR3 protein: CASSPRQGMGTEAFF
J gene: TRBJ1-4; clone size: -; D gene: -; V gene: TRBV11-1; CDR3 DNA: TGTGCCAGCAGCTTAGCCGTGGAGGGGAATGAAAAACTGTTTTTT; CDR3 protein: CASSLAVEGNEKLFF
J gene: TRBJ2-3; clone size: -; D gene: TRBD2; V gene: TRBV10-3; CDR3 DNA: TGTGCCATCAGTGCGGGGGAGGGCCTGGGGACAGATACGCAGTATTTT; CDR3 protein: CAISAGEGLGTDTQYF
J gene: TRBJ1-1; clone size: once; D gene: TRBD1; V gene: TRBV14; CDR3 DNA: TGTGCCAGCAGCCCGCCGGGACAGTTCATGAACACTGAAGCTTTCTTT; CDR3 protein: CASSPPGQFMNTEAFF
J gene: TRBJ1-2; clone size: few; D gene: -; V gene: TRBV7-9; CDR3 DNA: TGTGCCAGCAGCCCAGGGGAGCGGGTGGGCGGCTACACCTTC; CDR3 protein: CASSPGERVGGYTF
J gene: TRBJ2-3; clone size: -; D gene: -; V gene: TRBV6-7; CDR3 DNA: TGTGCCAGCAGTTACCCAGTAGGGCAAAAACTCACAGATACGCAGTATTTT; CDR3 protein: CASSYPVGQKLTDTQYF